The sequence of this T cell receptor beta chain was determined in a study of blood T cell repertoires in COVID-19. The overall study: Both acute and convalescent COVID-19 samples were obtained from the United States, Italy and Spain. Sources were T cells, B-cell-depleted T cells, or PBMCs; the material itself was cDNA or gDNA.

The authors' processing: Estimation of nucleated cell counts relied on the amplification of reference gene primers. The table came from immunoSEQ multiplex PCR; TCRdb's copy has only in-frame clones and leaves some out. The V and J calls and the clone size are those of that table, but D and trimming were determined from the DNA. In the table there are roughly 280,000 clones, around 87% of which are singletons. The CDR3 length is 15 residues. J lost 0 bases, V lost 4 bases, and 6 bases had no gene match. The germline V gene encodes CDR1 SGHDT and CDR2 YYEEEE. The sequence came from a woman in her fifties or sixties who had recovered from COVID-19. The rearrangement joins TRBV5-6 to TRBJ1-1; 7 nucleotides align to TRBD1. Sequenced sample: peripheral blood. This chain's CDR3 is CASSQRGQLNTEAFF. Written as DNA, the CDR3 is TGTGCCAGCAGCCAACGGGGACAGCTGAACACTGAAGCTTTCTTT.